A selection of T cell receptor beta chains follows, all from one sample in a study of vaccination effects on CD4 cells after COVID-19. Their antigen targets remain unknown. Assay used: immunoSEQ multiplex PCR; TCRdb lists only in-frame clones, some missing. The sample lists some 70,000 clones, 80% seen once, with less than 15% in the top ten. This material consisted of CD4+ T cells from PBMCs cultured with SARS-CoV-2 spike peptides, taken before COVID-19 vaccination. The receptors here all came from a human donor who received a COVID-19 vaccine. The CDR3 runs from the conserved cysteine through the conserved F or W. Each record gives: clone size, J gene, CDR3 length, D gene, V gene, CDR3 DNA, CDR3 protein. The D gene is left open where the match is weak. Rows may omit the clone size; those that give it use once, few, many or a size class.

-,TRBJ2-3,14,TRBD1,TRBV29-1,TGCAGCGTCTCCGGGACAGGGCCTCCGGACACGCAGTATTTT,CSVSGTGPPDTQYF
-,TRBJ2-1,15,-,TRBV2,TGTGCCAGCAGTGATGAGGGATTACGGTACAATGAGCAGTTCTTC,CASSDEGLRYNEQFF
-,TRBJ1-1,13,-,TRBV6-5,TGTGCCAGCAGAAAAGGACCCGGATTTCGAGCTTTCTTT,CASRKGPGFRAFF
-,TRBJ1-2,15,TRBD1,TRBV19,TGTGCCAGTAGTATTCGAGACAGGGGGACTTATGGCTACACCTTC,CASSIRDRGTYGYTF
-,TRBJ1-2,13,-,TRBV12-3/TRBV12-4,TGTGCCAGCAGTTTATCTCGGCTTTATGGCTACACCTTC,CASSLSRLYGYTF
-,TRBJ2-5,12,-,TRBV18,TGTGCCAGCTCTCGAGATCAAGAGACCCAGTACTTC,CASSRDQETQYF
-,TRBJ1-1,12,TRBD1,TRBV30,TGTGCCTGGAACCCGACAGGGGGCTTTACTTTCTTT,CAWNPTGGFTFF
few,TRBJ1-2,15,TRBD1,TRBV28,TGTGCCAGCAGTCCACCAACCGGGACAGGGAAAGGCTACACCTTC,CASSPPTGTGKGYTF
-,TRBJ2-3,16,-,TRBV5-1,TGCGCCAGCAGCCCGGGGGCCAGTGTAAGCACAGATACGCAGTATTTT,CASSPGASVSTDTQYF
once,TRBJ2-5,14,TRBD2,TRBV15,TGTGCCACCAGCAAGCTAGCGGGGGGACAAACCCAGTACTTC,CATSKLAGGQTQYF
-,TRBJ2-2,17,TRBD2,TRBV5-1,TGCGCCAGCAGCCCGCATACTAGCGGGGGAGTCACCGGGGAGCTGTTTTTT,CASSPHTSGGVTGELFF
-,TRBJ2-1,15,TRBD2,TRBV6-2/TRBV6-3,TGTGCCAGCAGTTACTCGCGGGGGGTCTACAATGAGCAGTTCTTC,CASSYSRGVYNEQFF
-,TRBJ2-6,15,-,TRBV5-1,TGCGCCAGCAGCGTTATGAGCTCTGGGGCCAACGTCCTGACTTTC,CASSVMSSGANVLTF
-,TRBJ1-5,16,-,TRBV6-2/TRBV6-3,TGTGCCAGCAGCGAACCCGGGAAGGCGGGCAATCAGCCCCAGCATTTT,CASSEPGKAGNQPQHF
-,TRBJ1-2,13,-,TRBV24-1,TGTGCCACCAGTGATTACGGAGGCTATGGCTACACCTTC,CATSDYGGYGYTF
-,TRBJ2-2,14,TRBD2,TRBV6-5,TGTGCCAGCAGACTAGCGGTAAACACCGGGGAGCTGTTTTTT,CASRLAVNTGELFF
-,TRBJ2-1,15,TRBD2,TRBV5-1,TGCGCCAGCAGCTCATCTAGCGGGGGGAACAATGAGCAGTTCTTC,CASSSSSGGNNEQFF
-,TRBJ1-3,16,-,TRBV5-8,TGTGCCAGCAGCTTGGGGCCGAGTGAATCTGGAAACACCATATATTTT,CASSLGPSESGNTIYF
-,TRBJ2-3,12,-,TRBV12-3/TRBV12-4,TGTGCCAGCACCTCCGACGGAAATACGCAGTATTTT,CASTSDGNTQYF
-,TRBJ2-3,15,TRBD2,TRBV7-8,TGTGCCAGCAGCCAACTAGCGGGGAACACAGATACGCAGTATTTT,CASSQLAGNTDTQYF
few,TRBJ1-5,14,-,TRBV2,TGTGCCAGCAGCCAAGGGGGATGGAATCAGCCCCAGCATTTT,CASSQGGWNQPQHF
-,TRBJ1-4,14,TRBD1,TRBV5-1,TGCGCCAGCAGCTCGGGACAGCGTAATGAAAAACTGTTTTTT,CASSSGQRNEKLFF
few,TRBJ1-6,12,-,TRBV6-1,TGTGCCAGCAGTGAAGCGCATTCACCCCTCCACTTT,CASSEAHSPLHF
-,TRBJ1-1,15,-,TRBV29-1,TGCAGCGTTGACTGGGCTGGCCAGCCGAACACTGAAGCTTTCTTT,CSVDWAGQPNTEAFF
-,TRBJ2-5,13,-,TRBV6-6,TGTGCCAGCAGTAGGGACAACCAAGAGACCCAGTACTTC,CASSRDNQETQYF
-,TRBJ1-3,16,-,TRBV9,TGTGCCAGCAGCGTAGCGACACAGGGTGCCGGAAACACCATATATTTT,CASSVATQGAGNTIYF
-,TRBJ1-5,15,-,TRBV7-8,TGTGCCAGTAGCTTAGGGGGGTGGAGCAATCAGCCCCAGCATTTT,CASSLGGWSNQPQHF
-,TRBJ1-1,11,-,TRBV20-1,TGCAGTGTGTTAGGGTCGCCCAAAGCTTTCTTT,CSVLGSPKAFF
-,TRBJ1-1,13,-,TRBV2,TGTGCCAGCAGTGCTGTTTCAAACACTGAAGCTTTCTTT,CASSAVSNTEAFF
-,TRBJ2-5,15,TRBD1,TRBV15,TGTGCCACCAGCAGATGGGGACAGATACAAGAGACCCAGTACTTC,CATSRWGQIQETQYF
-,TRBJ2-5,11,-,TRBV2,TGTGCCAGCAGTGTCCAAGAGACCCAGTACTTC,CASSVQETQYF
-,TRBJ1-2,15,-,TRBV5-6,TGTGCCAGCAGCCCCGCCCTACAGCCACTCTATGGCTACACCTTC,CASSPALQPLYGYTF
-,TRBJ2-3,15,-,TRBV7-9,TGTGCCAGCAGCTTAGCCGGACAGAGCACAGATACGCAGTATTTT,CASSLAGQSTDTQYF
-,TRBJ1-5,13,-,TRBV30,TGTGCCTGCGCCTTGGGGTGGGCTCAGCCCCAGCATTTT,CACALGWAQPQHF
-,TRBJ1-1,13,-,TRBV29-1,TGCAGCGTACGCCCGTCAGGGAACACTGAAGCTTTCTTT,CSVRPSGNTEAFF
-,TRBJ2-1,17,TRBD1,TRBV7-3,TGTGCCAGCAGCTTAAGGGGGGACAGGATCTCCTACAATGAGCAGTTCTTC,CASSLRGDRISYNEQFF
-,TRBJ1-5,16,-,TRBV3-1/TRBV3-2,TGTGCCAGCAGCCCGACATCGGACGCGGTCAATCAGCCCCAGCATTTT,CASSPTSDAVNQPQHF
-,TRBJ2-6,16,-,TRBV24-1,TGTGCCACCAGTGATACGACAGTATCTGGGGCCAACGTCCTGACTTTC,CATSDTTVSGANVLTF
few,TRBJ1-1,14,TRBD1,TRBV19,TGTGCCAGTACTAATAATCCTCTGGACAGGGAAGCTTTCTTT,CASTNNPLDREAFF
-,TRBJ2-3,13,-,TRBV6-5,TGTGCCAGCGGAAGAGACAGCACAGATACGCAGTATTTT,CASGRDSTDTQYF
-,TRBJ1-1,14,-,TRBV18,TGTGCCAGCTCACCGGGCAGGGGCTTGACTGAAGCTTTCTTT,CASSPGRGLTEAFF
-,TRBJ2-1,13,TRBD2,TRBV18,TGTGCCAGCTCACCCGGACTAGCATATGAGCAGTTCTTC,CASSPGLAYEQFF
-,TRBJ2-3,16,TRBD2,TRBV3-1/TRBV3-2,TGTGCCAGCAGCCAAGTGAGCGGGGGCCGCACAGATACGCAGTATTTT,CASSQVSGGRTDTQYF
few,TRBJ1-5,15,-,TRBV5-1,TGCGCCAGCAGCTTAAGTGGGAATGGCAATCAGCCCCAGCATTTT,CASSLSGNGNQPQHF
-,TRBJ1-1,13,TRBD1,TRBV18,TGTGCCAGCTCGCCAGGGGGGGAAACTGAAGCTTTCTTT,CASSPGGETEAFF
-,TRBJ2-2,13,TRBD2,TRBV7-3,TGTGCCAGCAGCGTCCGGGGGGCCGGGGAGCTGTTTTTT,CASSVRGAGELFF
-,TRBJ1-4,14,TRBD1,TRBV5-6,TGTGCCAGCTTCGCAGGGGGCTCAGGGGAAAAACTGTTTTTT,CASFAGGSGEKLFF
once,TRBJ1-2,15,-,TRBV6-5,TGTGCCAGCCATCCTAGCCGGGGGTCGAACTATGGCTACACCTTC,CASHPSRGSNYGYTF
-,TRBJ2-3,16,-,TRBV5-1,TGCGCCAGCCGACGAGGGGCAGGGGACCGCACAGATACGCAGTATTTT,CASRRGAGDRTDTQYF
few,TRBJ1-1,16,-,TRBV4-3,TGCGCCAGCAGTCTCTACCGTCAGATAATGAACACTGAAGCTTTCTTT,CASSLYRQIMNTEAFF
-,TRBJ2-3,15,-,TRBV5-1,TGCGCCAGCAGCGGACGGGAGAGAGGTACAGATACGCAGTATTTT,CASSGRERGTDTQYF
-,TRBJ2-3,15,-,TRBV5-1,TGCGCCAGCAGCTTGGCTTGGGCAGGCACAGATACGCAGTATTTT,CASSLAWAGTDTQYF
-,TRBJ1-1,14,-,TRBV28,TGTGCCAGCAGTGGAAGGGGCCATAACACTGAAGCTTTCTTT,CASSGRGHNTEAFF
-,TRBJ2-2,14,-,TRBV11-1,TGTGCCAGCAGCTTAGACAGAAACACCGGGGAGCTGTTTTTT,CASSLDRNTGELFF
-,TRBJ2-3,17,-,TRBV6-1,TGTGCCAGCAGTGAATCTCCTTCCCGACCCCCCACAGATACGCAGTATTTT,CASSESPSRPPTDTQYF
once,TRBJ2-2,13,TRBD1,TRBV30,TGTGCCGGAAGGGACAGGGGCACCGGGGAGCTGTTTTTT,CAGRDRGTGELFF
-,TRBJ2-3,14,TRBD1,TRBV10-3,TGTGCCATCAGTGAGGGGACAGGATTAGATACGCAGTATTTT,CAISEGTGLDTQYF
few,TRBJ1-6,16,TRBD1,TRBV10-2,TGCGCCAGCAGTGGTGGAACAGGGGGAACTAATTCACCCCTCCACTTT,CASSGGTGGTNSPLHF
few,TRBJ2-5,14,TRBD2,TRBV28,TGTGCCAGCAGTTTGGGAGGGAGTCAGGAGACCCAGTACTTC,CASSLGGSQETQYF